The present T cell receptor beta chain was sequenced within a study of OX40 agonist ivuxolimab in advanced cancers. Study-wide results and caveats: Part of the nonresponder group also had normalized T-cell clonal expansion that was low.

The data were produced by immunoSEQ multiplex PCR, yet TCRdb's version contains in-frame clones alone and is incomplete. The sample yields 90,000 to 100,000 clones, around nine tenths seen once. Notes on this clone: Antigen: not known.

This CDR3 is built from 15 residues. Losses at the gene ends were 4 bases for V and 1 base for J; bases not matched to a gene: 6. The germline V gene has CDR1 MNHEY and CDR2 SMNVEV (reference sequence). The sample in question was CD4+ or CD8+ T cells sorted from blood, obtained in a trial of the OX40 agonist ivuxolimab. The receptor was derived from an adult with an advanced solid tumor such as melanoma, head and neck, liver or kidney cancer. V is TRBV27 and J is TRBJ1-1; 7 bases line up with TRBD1. The CDR3 DNA follows: TGTGCCAGCAGTTCCTGGACAGGCGCGAACACTGAAGCTTTCTTT. Translation: CASSSWTGANTEAFF.